This is a list of T cell receptor beta chains from one sample in a study of cytomegalovirus exposure and HLA in healthy donors. Here immunoSEQ multiplex PCR was the method, and the copy in TCRdb shows in-frame clones only, minus some. The table has some 150,000 clones, 80% seen once. The sequenced sample consisted of PBMCs. These receptors were taken from a man aged 35 to 55 in good health and CMV-seropositive. The CDR3 runs from the conserved cysteine through the conserved F or W. The order of the fields is D gene, clone size, V gene, J gene, CDR3 DNA, CDR3 protein. A D gene is named only where the DNA matches it firmly. For some rows the clone size is stated as once, few or many, or as a class when expanded; others skip it.

D gene: -
clone size: once
V gene: TRBV5-1
J gene: TRBJ1-5
CDR3 DNA: TGCGCCAGCAGCTTGGGGGGGGACCAGCCCCAGCATTTT
CDR3 protein: CASSLGGDQPQHF

D gene: -
clone size: -
V gene: TRBV2
J gene: TRBJ2-5
CDR3 DNA: TGTGCCAGCAGTGAGGGGGGCCAAGAGACCCAGTACTTC
CDR3 protein: CASSEGGQETQYF

D gene: -
clone size: -
V gene: TRBV30
J gene: TRBJ1-6
CDR3 DNA: TGTGCCTGGAGTGCTTTCTTTGGGCGTAATTCACCCCTCCACTTT
CDR3 protein: CAWSAFFGRNSPLHF

D gene: TRBD1
clone size: few
V gene: TRBV7-9
J gene: TRBJ2-3
CDR3 DNA: TGTGCCAGCAGCTCAGGACAGGGCATCACTACAGATACGCAGTATTTT
CDR3 protein: CASSSGQGITTDTQYF

D gene: TRBD1
clone size: -
V gene: TRBV7-9
J gene: TRBJ2-5
CDR3 DNA: TGTGCCAGCAGCTTAGCGGGACAGGGCCACGAGACCCAGTACTTC
CDR3 protein: CASSLAGQGHETQYF

D gene: TRBD1
clone size: -
V gene: TRBV7-7
J gene: TRBJ2-5
CDR3 DNA: TGTGCTAGCAGCTTTGCAGGGGGCATTGAGACCCAGTACTTC
CDR3 protein: CASSFAGGIETQYF

D gene: -
clone size: -
V gene: TRBV10-1
J gene: TRBJ2-7
CDR3 DNA: TGCGCCAGCGAAGGGAGTTCGGCCTACGAGCAGTACTTC
CDR3 protein: CASEGSSAYEQYF

D gene: -
clone size: -
V gene: TRBV2
J gene: TRBJ1-5
CDR3 DNA: TGTGCCAGCAGTGGGAGGCGGGGGTTCAACGGCAATCAGCCCCAGCATTTT
CDR3 protein: CASSGRRGFNGNQPQHF

D gene: -
clone size: -
V gene: TRBV18
J gene: TRBJ1-3
CDR3 DNA: TGTGCCAGCGCCGGGTCGTGGAGTGGAAACACCATATATTTT
CDR3 protein: CASAGSWSGNTIYF

D gene: -
clone size: few
V gene: TRBV5-1
J gene: TRBJ2-7
CDR3 DNA: TGCGCCAGCAGCTTGGAGGGGCAGTACGAGCAGTACTTC
CDR3 protein: CASSLEGQYEQYF

D gene: TRBD2
clone size: -
V gene: TRBV5-5
J gene: TRBJ2-1
CDR3 DNA: TGTGCCAGCAGTCCGACTAGCGGGAGTTACAATGAGCAGTTCTTC
CDR3 protein: CASSPTSGSYNEQFF

D gene: TRBD1
clone size: -
V gene: TRBV7-9
J gene: TRBJ2-6
CDR3 DNA: TGTGCCAGCAGCACCGACAGGGCCGGGGCCAACGTCCTGACTTTC
CDR3 protein: CASSTDRAGANVLTF

D gene: TRBD2
clone size: once
V gene: TRBV2
J gene: TRBJ2-3
CDR3 DNA: TGTGCCAGCAGTGACTCACTAGCGGGGGCCGGAGATACGCAGTATTTT
CDR3 protein: CASSDSLAGAGDTQYF

D gene: TRBD2
clone size: -
V gene: TRBV7-3
J gene: TRBJ2-3
CDR3 DNA: TGTGCCAGCAGCTTAGGACTAGCGGGAGATACGCAGTATTTT
CDR3 protein: CASSLGLAGDTQYF

D gene: -
clone size: few
V gene: TRBV7-9
J gene: TRBJ2-3
CDR3 DNA: TGTGCCAGCAGCTTAGCTAGGAGGGACCCCTATACGCAGTATTTT
CDR3 protein: CASSLARRDPYTQYF

D gene: -
clone size: -
V gene: TRBV5-4
J gene: TRBJ1-2
CDR3 DNA: TGTGCCAGCAGCCCTGAGGGACTGTCATATGGCTACACCTTC
CDR3 protein: CASSPEGLSYGYTF

D gene: TRBD1
clone size: -
V gene: TRBV6-5
J gene: TRBJ1-1
CDR3 DNA: TGTGCCAGCAGTGGCGACAGGGGGCTCTACACTGAAGCTTTCTTT
CDR3 protein: CASSGDRGLYTEAFF

D gene: TRBD1
clone size: -
V gene: TRBV4-3
J gene: TRBJ2-7
CDR3 DNA: TGCGCCAGCAGCCAAGATCACGGCAGGGGGCGGGTTTTTTTC
CDR3 protein: CASSQDHGRGRVFF

D gene: -
clone size: once
V gene: TRBV7-2
J gene: TRBJ1-6
CDR3 DNA: TGTGCCAGCAGCCCCCCAAGCTCATATAATTCACCCCTCCACTTT
CDR3 protein: CASSPPSSYNSPLHF

D gene: TRBD2
clone size: -
V gene: TRBV19
J gene: TRBJ2-7
CDR3 DNA: TGTGCCAGTAGCCTACCGGGACTAGCGGGAGGGACCTACGAGCAGTACTTC
CDR3 protein: CASSLPGLAGGTYEQYF

D gene: -
clone size: -
V gene: TRBV5-6
J gene: TRBJ2-7
CDR3 DNA: TGTGCCAGCAGCTTGGCCCCAAAAACCTACGAGCAGTACTTC
CDR3 protein: CASSLAPKTYEQYF

D gene: -
clone size: few
V gene: TRBV7-6
J gene: TRBJ2-5
CDR3 DNA: TGTGCCAGCAGCTTAGCTGGGGGGTTTCAAGAGACCCAGTACTTC
CDR3 protein: CASSLAGGFQETQYF

D gene: -
clone size: once
V gene: TRBV27
J gene: TRBJ2-7
CDR3 DNA: TGTGCCAGCAGTTTAAGCCGAGGCTACGAGCAGTACTTC
CDR3 protein: CASSLSRGYEQYF

D gene: TRBD1
clone size: -
V gene: TRBV4-1
J gene: TRBJ2-7
CDR3 DNA: TGCGCCAGCAGCCAAGAAGGGGGCGGGTACTACGAGCAGTACTTC
CDR3 protein: CASSQEGGGYYEQYF

D gene: TRBD2
clone size: -
V gene: TRBV6-1
J gene: TRBJ2-3
CDR3 DNA: TGTGCCAGCAGTGAAGCGCTAGGGGGGACTAGCGGAGATACGCAGTATTTT
CDR3 protein: CASSEALGGTSGDTQYF

D gene: -
clone size: -
V gene: TRBV7-2
J gene: TRBJ1-2
CDR3 DNA: TGTGCCAGCAGCTCCAGGGGTCCCTATGGCTACACCTTC
CDR3 protein: CASSSRGPYGYTF

D gene: TRBD2
clone size: -
V gene: TRBV7-2
J gene: TRBJ2-1
CDR3 DNA: TGTACCAGCAGCTTAGCGCGGCTAGCGGGAGACTACAATGAGCAGTTCTTC
CDR3 protein: CTSSLARLAGDYNEQFF

D gene: -
clone size: -
V gene: TRBV5-6
J gene: TRBJ2-7
CDR3 DNA: TGTGCCAGCAGCTTGGTGGGGACTCCTCTCGAGCAGTACTTC
CDR3 protein: CASSLVGTPLEQYF

D gene: TRBD1
clone size: -
V gene: TRBV27
J gene: TRBJ1-4
CDR3 DNA: TGTGCCAGCAGTTTATCAGGGGGCGACGAAAAACTGTTTTTT
CDR3 protein: CASSLSGGDEKLFF

D gene: TRBD1
clone size: few
V gene: TRBV5-1
J gene: TRBJ2-2
CDR3 DNA: TGCGCCAGCAGCCCGCCCCCATCGGACAGGATATACACCGGGGAGCTGTTTTTT
CDR3 protein: CASSPPPSDRIYTGELFF

D gene: TRBD2
clone size: -
V gene: TRBV4-2
J gene: TRBJ2-7
CDR3 DNA: TGTGCCAGCAGCCAAGGGCGGGGGTTTGGCGAGCAGTACTTC
CDR3 protein: CASSQGRGFGEQYF

D gene: TRBD2
clone size: -
V gene: TRBV11-3
J gene: TRBJ2-3
CDR3 DNA: TGTGCCAGCAACCTAGGGACTAGCGGGAGGAGCACAGATACGCAGTATTTT
CDR3 protein: CASNLGTSGRSTDTQYF

D gene: TRBD2
clone size: once
V gene: TRBV5-8
J gene: TRBJ2-1
CDR3 DNA: TGTGCCAGCAGCTGGTCCGGGACTAGCGGGAGTAAGCAGTTCTTC
CDR3 protein: CASSWSGTSGSKQFF

D gene: -
clone size: -
V gene: TRBV6-5
J gene: TRBJ1-1
CDR3 DNA: TGTGCCAGCAGTAGGGCGGGACCAAACACTGAAGCTTTCTTT
CDR3 protein: CASSRAGPNTEAFF

D gene: TRBD1
clone size: few
V gene: TRBV4-1
J gene: TRBJ1-4
CDR3 DNA: TGCGCCAGCAGCCATGCCCAAGGGGGCAGGGATGAAAAACTGTTTTTT
CDR3 protein: CASSHAQGGRDEKLFF

D gene: TRBD1
clone size: -
V gene: TRBV5-1
J gene: TRBJ1-1
CDR3 DNA: TGCGCCAGCAGCCCTGTGAGACAGGGTGTTGGGACTGAAGCTTTCTTT
CDR3 protein: CASSPVRQGVGTEAFF

D gene: -
clone size: -
V gene: TRBV7-9
J gene: TRBJ1-1
CDR3 DNA: TGTGCCAGCAGCTGGGGGGGCGCGGAAACCACTGAAGCTTTCTTT
CDR3 protein: CASSWGGAETTEAFF

D gene: -
clone size: -
V gene: TRBV7-8
J gene: TRBJ2-6
CDR3 DNA: TGTGCCAGCAGCTTTACAGAACTCTCTGGGGCCAACGTCCTGACTTTC
CDR3 protein: CASSFTELSGANVLTF

D gene: -
clone size: -
V gene: TRBV5-1
J gene: TRBJ1-2
CDR3 DNA: TGCGCCAGCAGCTTCCGGGACACCTATGGCTACACCTTC
CDR3 protein: CASSFRDTYGYTF

D gene: TRBD1
clone size: -
V gene: TRBV27
J gene: TRBJ2-1
CDR3 DNA: TGTGCCAGCAGACCCTTCGGGACAGGGGGCAATGAGCAGTTCTTC
CDR3 protein: CASRPFGTGGNEQFF

D gene: TRBD1
clone size: -
V gene: TRBV18
J gene: TRBJ2-7
CDR3 DNA: TGTGCCAGCTCAAATAGGGGGCCGGGCGAGCAGTACTTC
CDR3 protein: CASSNRGPGEQYF